Following are 2 T cell receptor beta chains from one sample sequenced in a study of human T cells and chemical hapten exposure. TCRdb reprocessed the 5' RACE reads with MiXCR, giving one entry per CDR3 protein. The table lists roughly 110,000 distinct CDR3 sequences, around a fifth of them singletons. Whole blood, unfractionated, served as the material for total RNA extraction. The origin of the receptors is a human donor in good health.

The V call is TRBV7-9, the J call TRBJ1-5, with a tentative D call TRBD1 (5 bases). The CDR3 extends over 15 amino acids. Looked up from germline, CDR1 is SEHNR and CDR2 is FQNEAQ (reference sequence). V was shortened by 4 bases and J by 3 bases, with 13 bases between the two germline ends. The CDR3 sequence: CASSSGQLVNQPQHF. In nucleotides, the CDR3 is TGTGCCAGCAGCTCAGGACAACTAGTCAATCAGCCCCAGCATTTT.

The CDR3 DNA reads TGCAGTGCTAGAGAAATTGACAGGGGGCCCGCCGCTTTCTTT. It yields the protein CSAREIDRGPAAFF. The chain has TRBV20-1 and TRBJ1-1; TRBD1 agrees at 10 bases. This CDR3 contains 14 residues. Germline trimming cut 0 bases from V and 11 bases from J; bases unmatched to any gene: 9. The germline gives CDR1 DFQATT, CDR2 SNEGSKA (reference sequence).